Listed below are T cell receptor beta chains from one sample, sequenced in a study of regulatory T cells in long-lasting Graves disease. One entry per CDR3 protein results from TCRdb running MiXCR on the multiplex PCR reads. The profile covers almost 350,000 distinct CDR3 sequences, with 15% to 20% appearing a single time and less than 35% taken by the ten largest. Sequenced material: peripheral blood mononuclear cells (PBMCs), taken when the disease was refractory, from a patient treated with antithyroid drugs. Receptors originate from a female donor with Graves disease. CDR3s include the opening cysteine and the closing phenylalanine or tryptophan.

j_gene	v_gene	CDR3aa
TRBJ2-7	TRBV5-4	CASSLDGGDGYEQYF
TRBJ1-6	TRBV9	CASSPRRADSPLHF
TRBJ2-1	TRBV5-1	CASSVTGDPHNEQFF
TRBJ1-6	TRBV2	CASSPDSLASPLHF
TRBJ2-2	TRBV5-1	CASSVSLSTTGELFF
TRBJ1-3	TRBV20-1	CSARGSGNTIYF
TRBJ1-5	TRBV7-2	CASSSKLGAANQPQHF
TRBJ2-3	TRBV7-2	CASSHSGRSDTQYF
TRBJ1-1	TRBV12-3/TRBV12-4	CASRLREGQGEAFF
TRBJ2-5	TRBV20-1	CSASGSGGQETQYF
TRBJ1-4	TRBV2	CASSESEDGRKLFF
TRBJ1-2	TRBV28	CASSPGQGRPYGYTF
TRBJ1-5	TRBV4-1	CASSRAGQGVSQPQHF
TRBJ1-5	TRBV12-3/TRBV12-4	CASSLLWGSNQPQHF
TRBJ2-7	TRBV2	CASSTDGIRDEQYF
TRBJ2-1	TRBV27	CASSLYSGSSYNEQFF
TRBJ1-4	TRBV12-3/TRBV12-4	CASTPGEKLFF